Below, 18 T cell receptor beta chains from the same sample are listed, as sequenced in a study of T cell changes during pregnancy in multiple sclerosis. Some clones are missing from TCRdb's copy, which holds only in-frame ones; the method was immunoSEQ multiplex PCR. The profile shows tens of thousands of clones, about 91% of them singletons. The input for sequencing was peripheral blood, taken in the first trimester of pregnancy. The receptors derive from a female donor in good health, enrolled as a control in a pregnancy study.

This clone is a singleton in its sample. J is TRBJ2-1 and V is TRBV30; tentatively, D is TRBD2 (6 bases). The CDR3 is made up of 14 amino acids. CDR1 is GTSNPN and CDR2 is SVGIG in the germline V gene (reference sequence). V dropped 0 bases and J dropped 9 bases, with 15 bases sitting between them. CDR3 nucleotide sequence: TGTGCCTGGAGTGTACCCCCGACTAGTTTTGAGCAGTTCTTC. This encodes CAWSVPPTSFEQFF.

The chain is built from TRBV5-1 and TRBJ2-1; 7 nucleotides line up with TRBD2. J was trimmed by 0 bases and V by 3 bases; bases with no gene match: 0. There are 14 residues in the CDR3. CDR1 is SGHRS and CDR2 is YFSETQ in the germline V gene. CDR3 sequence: CASSWGGSYNEQFF. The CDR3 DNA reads TGCGCCAGCAGCTGGGGGGGCTCCTACAATGAGCAGTTCTTC.

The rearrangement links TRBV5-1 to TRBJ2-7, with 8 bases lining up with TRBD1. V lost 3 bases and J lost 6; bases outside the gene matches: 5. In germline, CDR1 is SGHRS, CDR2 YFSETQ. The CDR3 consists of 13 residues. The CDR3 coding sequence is TGCGCCAGCAGCTGGGGACAGGTTCGCGAGCAGTACTTC. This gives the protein CASSWGQVREQYF.

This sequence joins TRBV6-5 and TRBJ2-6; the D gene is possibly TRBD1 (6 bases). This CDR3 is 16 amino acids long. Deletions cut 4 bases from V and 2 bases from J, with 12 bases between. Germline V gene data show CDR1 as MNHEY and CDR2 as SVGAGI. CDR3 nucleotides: TGTGCCAGCAGTTTTTTAGGGGGTACTGGGGCCAACGTCCTGACTTTC. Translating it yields CASSFLGGTGANVLTF.

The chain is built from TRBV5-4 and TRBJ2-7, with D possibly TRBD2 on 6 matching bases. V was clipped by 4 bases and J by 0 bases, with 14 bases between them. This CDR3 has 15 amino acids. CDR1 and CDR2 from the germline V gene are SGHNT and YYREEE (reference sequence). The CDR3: CASSGGPGLSYEQYF. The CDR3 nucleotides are TGTGCCAGCAGCGGAGGGCCCGGGCTCTCCTACGAGCAGTACTTC.

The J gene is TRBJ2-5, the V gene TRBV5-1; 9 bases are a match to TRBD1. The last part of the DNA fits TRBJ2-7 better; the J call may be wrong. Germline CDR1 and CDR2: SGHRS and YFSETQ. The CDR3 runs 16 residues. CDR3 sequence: CASRPRDRAINYEQYF. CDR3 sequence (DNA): TGCGCCAGCAGACCCCGGGACAGGGCCATTAACTACGAGCAGTACTTC.

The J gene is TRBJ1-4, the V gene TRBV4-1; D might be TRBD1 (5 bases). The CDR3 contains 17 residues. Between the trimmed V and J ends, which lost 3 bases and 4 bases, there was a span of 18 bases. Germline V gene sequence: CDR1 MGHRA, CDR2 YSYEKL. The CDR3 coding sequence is TGCGCCAGCAGCCAGACAGCGAACCAAAGAAGTAATGAAAAACTGTTTTTT. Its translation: CASSQTANQRSNEKLFF.

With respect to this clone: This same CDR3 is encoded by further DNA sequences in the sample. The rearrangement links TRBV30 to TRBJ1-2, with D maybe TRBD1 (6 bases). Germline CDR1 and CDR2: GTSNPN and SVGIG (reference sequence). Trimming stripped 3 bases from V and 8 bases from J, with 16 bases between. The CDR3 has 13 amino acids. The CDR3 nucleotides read TGTGCCTGGAGGATAACAGGGCCGGGGGGCTACACCTTC. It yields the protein CAWRITGPGGYTF.

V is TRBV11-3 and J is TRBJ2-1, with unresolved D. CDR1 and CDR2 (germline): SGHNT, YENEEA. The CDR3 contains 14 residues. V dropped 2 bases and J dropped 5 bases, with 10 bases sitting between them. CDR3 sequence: CASSLIASHNEQFF. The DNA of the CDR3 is TGTGCCAGCAGCTTAATCGCTAGTCACAATGAGCAGTTCTTC.

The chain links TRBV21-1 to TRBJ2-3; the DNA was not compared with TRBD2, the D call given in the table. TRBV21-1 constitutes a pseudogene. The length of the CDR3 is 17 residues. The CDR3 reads CASSPRRGFGCTDTQYF. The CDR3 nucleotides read TGTGCCAGCAGCCCCAGACGGGGATTCGGTTGCACAGATACGCAGTATTTT.

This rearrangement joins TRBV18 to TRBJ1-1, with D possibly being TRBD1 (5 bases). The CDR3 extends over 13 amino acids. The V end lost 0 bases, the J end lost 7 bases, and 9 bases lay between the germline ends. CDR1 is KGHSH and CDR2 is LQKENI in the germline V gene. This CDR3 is CASSPPSRVEAFF. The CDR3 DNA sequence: TGTGCCAGCTCACCACCAAGCAGGGTTGAAGCTTTCTTT.

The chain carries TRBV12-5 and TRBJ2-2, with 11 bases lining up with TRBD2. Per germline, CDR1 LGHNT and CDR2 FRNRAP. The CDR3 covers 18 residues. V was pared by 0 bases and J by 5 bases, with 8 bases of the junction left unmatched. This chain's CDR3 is CASGLVRGLAVFTGELFF. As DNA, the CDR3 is TGTGCTAGTGGTTTGGTACGGGGACTAGCGGTGTTTACCGGGGAGCTGTTTTTT.

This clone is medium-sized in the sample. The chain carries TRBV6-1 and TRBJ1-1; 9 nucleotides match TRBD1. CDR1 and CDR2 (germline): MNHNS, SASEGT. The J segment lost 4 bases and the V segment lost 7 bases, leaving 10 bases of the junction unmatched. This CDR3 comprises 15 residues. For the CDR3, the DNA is TGTGCCAGCACCTTGGACAGGGGTGGGATCACTGAAGCTTTCTTT. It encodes CASTLDRGGITEAFF.

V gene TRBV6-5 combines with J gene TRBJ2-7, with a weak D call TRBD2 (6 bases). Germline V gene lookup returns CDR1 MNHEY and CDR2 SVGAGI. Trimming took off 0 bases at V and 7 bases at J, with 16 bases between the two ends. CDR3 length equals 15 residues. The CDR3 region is CASSYSNGGVGEQYF. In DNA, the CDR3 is TGTGCCAGCAGTTACTCTAATGGCGGGGTAGGGGAGCAGTACTTC.

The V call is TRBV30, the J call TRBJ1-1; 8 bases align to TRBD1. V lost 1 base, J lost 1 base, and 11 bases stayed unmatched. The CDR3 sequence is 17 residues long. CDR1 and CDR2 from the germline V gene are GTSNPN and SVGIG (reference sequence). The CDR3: CAWSDGQGMIGNTEAFF. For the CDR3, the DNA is TGTGCCTGGAGTGATGGACAGGGAATGATCGGGAACACTGAAGCTTTCTTT.

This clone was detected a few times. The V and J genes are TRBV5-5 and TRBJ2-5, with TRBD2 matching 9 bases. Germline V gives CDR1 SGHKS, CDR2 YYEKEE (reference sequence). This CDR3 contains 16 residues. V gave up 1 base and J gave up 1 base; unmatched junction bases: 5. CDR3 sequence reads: CASSLPRGGRQETQYF. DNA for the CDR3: TGTGCCAGCAGCTTGCCGCGGGGGGGCCGCCAAGAGACCCAGTACTTC.

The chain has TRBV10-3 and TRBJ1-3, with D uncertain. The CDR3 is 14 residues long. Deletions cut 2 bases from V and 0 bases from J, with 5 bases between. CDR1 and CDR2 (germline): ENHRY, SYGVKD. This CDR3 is CAISEAGSGNTIYF. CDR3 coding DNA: TGTGCCATCAGTGAGGCGGGCTCTGGAAACACCATATATTTT.

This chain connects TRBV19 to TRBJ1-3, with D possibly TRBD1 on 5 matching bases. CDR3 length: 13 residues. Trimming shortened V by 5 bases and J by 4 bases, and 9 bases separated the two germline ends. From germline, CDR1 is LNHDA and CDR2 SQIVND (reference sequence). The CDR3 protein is CASSSRAGNTIYF. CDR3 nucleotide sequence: TGTGCCAGTAGTTCCAGGGCAGGAAACACCATATATTTT.